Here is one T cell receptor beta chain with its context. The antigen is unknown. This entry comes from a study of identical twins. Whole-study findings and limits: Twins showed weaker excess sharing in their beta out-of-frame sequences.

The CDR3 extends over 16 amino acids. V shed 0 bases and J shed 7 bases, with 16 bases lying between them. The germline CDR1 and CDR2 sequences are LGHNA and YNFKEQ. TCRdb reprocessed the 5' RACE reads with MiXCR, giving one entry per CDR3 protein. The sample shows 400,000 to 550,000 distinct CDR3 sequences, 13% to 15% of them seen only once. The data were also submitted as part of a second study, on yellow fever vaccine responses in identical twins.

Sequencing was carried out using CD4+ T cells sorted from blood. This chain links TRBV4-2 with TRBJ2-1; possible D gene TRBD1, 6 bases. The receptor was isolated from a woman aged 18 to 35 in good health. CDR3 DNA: TGTGCCAGCAGCCAAGAGGACAGTGCCCCTATTAATGAGCAGTTCTTC. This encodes CASSQEDSAPINEQFF.